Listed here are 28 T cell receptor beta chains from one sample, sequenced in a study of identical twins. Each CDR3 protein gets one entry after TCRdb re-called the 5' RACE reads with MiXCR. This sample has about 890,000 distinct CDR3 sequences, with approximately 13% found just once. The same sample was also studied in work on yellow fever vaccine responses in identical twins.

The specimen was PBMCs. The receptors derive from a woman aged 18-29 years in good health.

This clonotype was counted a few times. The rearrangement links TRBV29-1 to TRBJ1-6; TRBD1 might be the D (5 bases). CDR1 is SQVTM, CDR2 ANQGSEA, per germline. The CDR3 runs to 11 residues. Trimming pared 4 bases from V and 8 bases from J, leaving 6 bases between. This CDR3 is CSVGGDSPLHF. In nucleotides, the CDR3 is TGCAGCGTTGGGGGGGATTCACCCCTCCACTTT.

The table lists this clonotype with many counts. The CDR3 DNA reads TGCAGTGCTAGAGATACTTCAAGCTCCTACAATGAGCAGTTCTTC. Its protein is CSARDTSSSYNEQFF. This chain connects TRBV20-1 to TRBJ2-1; no clear D gene. Germline V gene lookup returns CDR1 DFQATT and CDR2 SNEGSKA (reference sequence). V lost 0 bases and J lost 0, with 9 bases in between. The CDR3 spans 15 residues.

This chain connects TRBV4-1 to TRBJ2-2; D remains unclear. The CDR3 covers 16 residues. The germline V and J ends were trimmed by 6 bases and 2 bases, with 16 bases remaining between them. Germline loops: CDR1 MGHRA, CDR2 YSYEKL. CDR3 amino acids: CASREGELPNTGELFF. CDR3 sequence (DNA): TGCGCCAGCAGGGAAGGCGAACTACCAAACACCGGGGAGCTGTTTTTT.

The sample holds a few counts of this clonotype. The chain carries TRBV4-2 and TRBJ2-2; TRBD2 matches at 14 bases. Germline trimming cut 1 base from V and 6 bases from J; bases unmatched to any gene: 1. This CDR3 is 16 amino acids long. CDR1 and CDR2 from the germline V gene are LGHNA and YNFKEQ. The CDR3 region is CASSQGLAGGPGELFF. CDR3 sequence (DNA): TGTGCCAGCAGCCAAGGACTAGCGGGAGGGCCCGGGGAGCTGTTTTTT.

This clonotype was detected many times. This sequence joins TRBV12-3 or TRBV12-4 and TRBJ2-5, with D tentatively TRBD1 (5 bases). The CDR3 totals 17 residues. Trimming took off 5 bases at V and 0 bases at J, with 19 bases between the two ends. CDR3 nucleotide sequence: TGTGCCAGCAGTCTCCCGTTCTGGACATCGTACCAAGAGACCCAGTACTTC. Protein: CASSLPFWTSYQETQYF.

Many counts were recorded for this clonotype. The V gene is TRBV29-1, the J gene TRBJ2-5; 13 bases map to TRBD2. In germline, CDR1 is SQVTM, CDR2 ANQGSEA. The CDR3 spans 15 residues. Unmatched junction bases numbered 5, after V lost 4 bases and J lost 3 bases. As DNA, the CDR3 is TGCAGCGTTGCTTCGGGACTAGCGGGAAAAGAGACCCAGTACTTC. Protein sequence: CSVASGLAGKETQYF.

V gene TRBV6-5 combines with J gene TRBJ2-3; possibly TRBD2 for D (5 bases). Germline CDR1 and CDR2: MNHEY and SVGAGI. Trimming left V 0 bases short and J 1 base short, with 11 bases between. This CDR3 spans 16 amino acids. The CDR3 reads CASSYSRVFRTDTQYF. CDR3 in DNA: TGTGCCAGCAGTTACTCGAGGGTCTTTCGCACAGATACGCAGTATTTT.

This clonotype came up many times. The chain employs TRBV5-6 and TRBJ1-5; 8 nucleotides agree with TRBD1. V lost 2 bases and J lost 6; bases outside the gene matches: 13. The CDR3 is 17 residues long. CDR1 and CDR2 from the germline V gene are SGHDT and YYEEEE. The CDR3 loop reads CASSFTPFTGGGQPQHF. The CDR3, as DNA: TGTGCCAGCAGCTTCACGCCTTTCACAGGGGGAGGTCAGCCCCAGCATTTT.

Written as DNA, the CDR3 is TGTGCCAGCAGTTTCCGCAGGGGGCTTTTTGGAGAGACCCAGTACTTC. The encoded protein is CASSFRRGLFGETQYF. The rearrangement links TRBV27 to TRBJ2-5; 8 bases are a match to TRBD1. The CDR3 totals 16 residues. With 3 bases clipped from V and 4 bases from J, the junction kept 10 bases outside the gene matches. Germline V CDR1 and CDR2: MNHEY, SMNVEV (reference sequence).

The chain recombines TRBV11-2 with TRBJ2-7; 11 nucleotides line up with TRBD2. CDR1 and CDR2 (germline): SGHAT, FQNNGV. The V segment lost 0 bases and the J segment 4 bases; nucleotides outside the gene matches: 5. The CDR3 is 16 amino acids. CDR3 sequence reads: CASSLDIAGGRYEQYV. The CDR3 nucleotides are TGTGCCAGCAGCTTAGATATAGCGGGGGGGAGGTACGAGCAGTACGTC.

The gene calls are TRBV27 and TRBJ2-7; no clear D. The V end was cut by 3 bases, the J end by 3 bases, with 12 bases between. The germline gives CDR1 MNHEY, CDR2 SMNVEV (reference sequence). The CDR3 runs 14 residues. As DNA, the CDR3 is TGTGCCAGCAGTTTCTCCGGAATAAACTACGAGCAGTACTTC. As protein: CASSFSGINYEQYF.

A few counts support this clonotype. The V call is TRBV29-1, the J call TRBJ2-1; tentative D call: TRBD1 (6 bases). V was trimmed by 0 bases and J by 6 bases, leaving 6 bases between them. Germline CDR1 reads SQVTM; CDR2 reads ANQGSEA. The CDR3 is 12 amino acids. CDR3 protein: CSVEEDSNEQFF. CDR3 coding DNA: TGCAGCGTTGAAGAGGACAGCAATGAGCAGTTCTTC.

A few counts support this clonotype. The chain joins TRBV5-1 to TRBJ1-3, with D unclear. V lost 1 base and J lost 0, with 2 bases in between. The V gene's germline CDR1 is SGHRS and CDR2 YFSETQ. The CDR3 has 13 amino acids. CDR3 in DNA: TGCGCCAGCAGCTTGACCTCTGGAAACACCATATATTTT. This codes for CASSLTSGNTIYF.

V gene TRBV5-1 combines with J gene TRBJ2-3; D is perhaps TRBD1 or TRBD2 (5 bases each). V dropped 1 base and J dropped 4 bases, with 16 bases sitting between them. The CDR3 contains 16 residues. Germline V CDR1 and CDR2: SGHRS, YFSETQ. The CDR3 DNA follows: TGCGCCAGCAGCTTGCTTACAGGCCGAGGGGCAGATACGCAGTATTTT. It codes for CASSLLTGRGADTQYF.

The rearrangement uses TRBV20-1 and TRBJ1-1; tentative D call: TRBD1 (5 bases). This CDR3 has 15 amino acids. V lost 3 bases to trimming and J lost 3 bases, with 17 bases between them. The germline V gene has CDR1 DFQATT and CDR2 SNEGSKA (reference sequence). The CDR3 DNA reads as TGCAGTGCTAGGAGGAGGGGCCCCATCGACACTGAAGCTTTCTTT. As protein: CSARRRGPIDTEAFF.

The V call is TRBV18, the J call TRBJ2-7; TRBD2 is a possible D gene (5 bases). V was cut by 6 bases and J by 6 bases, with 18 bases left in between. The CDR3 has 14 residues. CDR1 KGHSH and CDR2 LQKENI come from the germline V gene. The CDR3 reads CASSSGLKPGEQYF. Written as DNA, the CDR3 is TGTGCCAGCTCTTCCGGACTTAAACCGGGCGAGCAGTACTTC.

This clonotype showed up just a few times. The CDR3 region is CSVRQGLDQPQHF. The CDR3 bases are TGCAGCGTCCGACAGGGTCTTGATCAGCCCCAGCATTTT. The V call is TRBV29-1, the J call TRBJ1-5; 7 bases align to TRBD1. The germline V gene has CDR1 SQVTM and CDR2 ANQGSEA. With 6 bases clipped from V and 5 bases from J, the junction kept 7 bases outside the gene matches. This CDR3 is 13 amino acids long.

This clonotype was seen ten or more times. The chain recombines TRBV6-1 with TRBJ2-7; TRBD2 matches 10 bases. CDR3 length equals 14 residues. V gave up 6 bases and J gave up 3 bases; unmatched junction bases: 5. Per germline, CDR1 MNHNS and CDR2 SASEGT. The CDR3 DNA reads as TGTGCCAGCAGGTCTAGCGGGAGAGACTACGAGCAGTACTTC. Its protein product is CASRSSGRDYEQYF.

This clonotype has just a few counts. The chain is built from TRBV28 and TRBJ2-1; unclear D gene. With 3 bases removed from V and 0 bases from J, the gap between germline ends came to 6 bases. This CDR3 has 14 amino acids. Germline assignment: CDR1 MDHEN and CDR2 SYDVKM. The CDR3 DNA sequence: TGTGCCAGCAGTTTCGAGCGCTCCTACAATGAGCAGTTCTTC. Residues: CASSFERSYNEQFF.

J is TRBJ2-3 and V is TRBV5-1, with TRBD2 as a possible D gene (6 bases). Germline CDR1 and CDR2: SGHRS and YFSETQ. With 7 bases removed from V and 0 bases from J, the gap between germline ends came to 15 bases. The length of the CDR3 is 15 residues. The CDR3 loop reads CASRGSGTSTDTQYF. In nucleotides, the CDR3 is TGCGCCAGCCGGGGGAGCGGCACGAGCACAGATACGCAGTATTTT. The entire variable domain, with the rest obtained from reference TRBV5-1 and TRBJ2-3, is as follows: KAGVTQTPRYLIKTRGQQVTLSCSPISGHRSVSWYQQTPGQGLQFLFEYFSETQRNKGNFPGRFSGRQFSNSRSEMNVSTLELGDSALYLCASRGSGTSTDTQYFGPGTRLTVL.

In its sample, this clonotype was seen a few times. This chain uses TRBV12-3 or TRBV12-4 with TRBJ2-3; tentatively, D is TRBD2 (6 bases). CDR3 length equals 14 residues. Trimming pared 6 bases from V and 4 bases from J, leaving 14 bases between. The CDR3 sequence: CASRGTQVADTQYF. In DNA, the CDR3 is TGTGCCAGCAGGGGGACTCAGGTCGCAGATACGCAGTATTTT.

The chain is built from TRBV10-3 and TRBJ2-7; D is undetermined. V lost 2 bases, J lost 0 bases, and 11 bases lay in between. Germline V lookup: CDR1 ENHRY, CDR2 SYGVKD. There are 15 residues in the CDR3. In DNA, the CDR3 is TGTGCCATCAGTGAGGTGGGCGCGACCTCCTACGAGCAGTACTTC. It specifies CAISEVGATSYEQYF.

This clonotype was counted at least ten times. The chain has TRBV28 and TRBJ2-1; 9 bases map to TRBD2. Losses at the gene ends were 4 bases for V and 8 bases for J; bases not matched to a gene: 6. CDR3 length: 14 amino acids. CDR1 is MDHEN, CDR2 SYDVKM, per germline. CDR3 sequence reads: CASSSSGVRYEQFF. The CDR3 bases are TGTGCCAGCAGTTCTAGCGGGGTGAGGTATGAGCAGTTCTTC.

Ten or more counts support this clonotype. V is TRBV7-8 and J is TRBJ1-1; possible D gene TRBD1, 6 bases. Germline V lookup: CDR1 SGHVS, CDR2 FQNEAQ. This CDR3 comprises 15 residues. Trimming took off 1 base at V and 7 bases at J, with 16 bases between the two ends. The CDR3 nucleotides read TGTGCCAGCAGCTTAGAGGTGGGCAGGGGAGGTGAAGCTTTCTTT. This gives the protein CASSLEVGRGGEAFF.

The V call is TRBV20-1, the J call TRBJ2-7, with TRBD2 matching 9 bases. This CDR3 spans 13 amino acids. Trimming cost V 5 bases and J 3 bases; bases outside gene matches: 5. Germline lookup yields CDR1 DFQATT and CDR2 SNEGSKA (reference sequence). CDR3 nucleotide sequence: TGCAGTGCTGGTAGCGGGAGCGACTACGAGCAGTACTTC. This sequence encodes CSAGSGSDYEQYF.

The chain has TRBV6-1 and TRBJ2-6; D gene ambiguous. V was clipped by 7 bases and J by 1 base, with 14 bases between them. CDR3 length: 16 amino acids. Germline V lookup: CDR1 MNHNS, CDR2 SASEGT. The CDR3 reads CASNEGWASGANVLTF. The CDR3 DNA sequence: TGTGCCAGCAACGAAGGGTGGGCTTCTGGGGCCAACGTCCTGACTTTC.

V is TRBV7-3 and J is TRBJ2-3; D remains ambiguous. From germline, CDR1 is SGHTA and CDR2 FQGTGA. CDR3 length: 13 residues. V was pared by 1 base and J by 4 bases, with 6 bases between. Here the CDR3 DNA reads TGTGCCAGCAGCTTAAGTCAGTCAGATACGCAGTATTTT. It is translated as CASSLSQSDTQYF.

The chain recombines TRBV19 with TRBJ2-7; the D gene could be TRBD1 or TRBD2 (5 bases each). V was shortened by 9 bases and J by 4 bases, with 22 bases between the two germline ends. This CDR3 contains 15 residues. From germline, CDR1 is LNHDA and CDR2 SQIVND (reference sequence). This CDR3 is CASHPSGTGRYEQYF. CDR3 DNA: TGTGCCAGCCACCCCTCCGGGACGGGACGTTACGAGCAGTACTTC.